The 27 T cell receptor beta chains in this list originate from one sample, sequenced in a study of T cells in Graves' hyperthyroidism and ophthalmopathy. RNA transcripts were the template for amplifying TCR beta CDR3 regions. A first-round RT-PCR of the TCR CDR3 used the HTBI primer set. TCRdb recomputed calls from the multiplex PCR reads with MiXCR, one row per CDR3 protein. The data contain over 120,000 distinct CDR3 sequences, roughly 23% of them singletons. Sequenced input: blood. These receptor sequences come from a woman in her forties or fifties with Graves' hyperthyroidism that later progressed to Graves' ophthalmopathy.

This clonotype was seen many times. The CDR3 nucleotides read TGTGCCAGCTCGAGGCAGACCTACAATGAGCAGTTCTTC. It yields the protein CASSRQTYNEQFF. The rearrangement links TRBV7-2 to TRBJ2-1; D not resolved. Germline assignment: CDR1 SGHTA and CDR2 FQGNSA. V was trimmed by 8 bases and J by 2 bases, leaving 10 bases between them. The CDR3 totals 13 residues. Filled out from reference TRBV7-2 and TRBJ2-1, the complete variable domain reads GAGVSQSPSNKVTEKGKDVELRCDPISGHTALYWYRQSLGQGLEFLIYFQGNSAPDKSGLPSDRFSAERTGGSVSTLTIQRTQQEDSAVYLCASSRQTYNEQFFGPGTRLTVL.

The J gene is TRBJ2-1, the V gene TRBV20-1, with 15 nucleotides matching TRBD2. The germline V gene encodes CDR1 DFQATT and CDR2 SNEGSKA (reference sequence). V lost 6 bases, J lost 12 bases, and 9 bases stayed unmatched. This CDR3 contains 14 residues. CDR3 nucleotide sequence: TGCAGTGCGAAACCCCCGGGACTAGCGGGAGGGCAGTTCTTC. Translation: CSAKPPGLAGGQFF.

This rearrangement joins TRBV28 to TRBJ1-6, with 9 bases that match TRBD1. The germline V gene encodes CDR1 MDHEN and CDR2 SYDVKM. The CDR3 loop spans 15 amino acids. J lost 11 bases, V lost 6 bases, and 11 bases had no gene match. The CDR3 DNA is TGTGCCAGCAGCCACCTCGGACAGGGGAATCCACCCCTCCACTTT. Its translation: CASSHLGQGNPPLHF.

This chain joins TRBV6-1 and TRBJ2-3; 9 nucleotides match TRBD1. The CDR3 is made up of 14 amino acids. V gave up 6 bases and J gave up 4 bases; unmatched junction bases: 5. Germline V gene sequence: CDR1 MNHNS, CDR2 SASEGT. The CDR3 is CASRTDRGADTQYF. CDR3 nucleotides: TGTGCCAGCAGGACCGACAGGGGGGCAGATACGCAGTATTTT.

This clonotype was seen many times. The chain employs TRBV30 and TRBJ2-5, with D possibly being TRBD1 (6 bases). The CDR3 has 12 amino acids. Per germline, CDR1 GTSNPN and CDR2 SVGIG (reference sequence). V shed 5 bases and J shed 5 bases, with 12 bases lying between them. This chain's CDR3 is CAWGQLRETQYF. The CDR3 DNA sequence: TGTGCCTGGGGACAGCTCCGGGAGACCCAGTACTTC. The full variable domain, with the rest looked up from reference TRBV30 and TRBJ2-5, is SQTIHQWPATLVQPVGSPLSLECTVEGTSNPNLYWYRQAAGRGLQLLFYSVGIGQISSEVPQNLSASRPQDRQFILSSKKLLLSDSGFYLCAWGQLRETQYFGPGTRLLVL.

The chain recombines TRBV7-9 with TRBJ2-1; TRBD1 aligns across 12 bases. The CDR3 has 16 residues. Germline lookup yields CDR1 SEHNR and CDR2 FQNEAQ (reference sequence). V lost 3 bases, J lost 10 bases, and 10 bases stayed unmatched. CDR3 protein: CASSFHRDRGRGEQFF. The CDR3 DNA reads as TGTGCCAGCAGCTTCCACCGGGACAGGGGGCGGGGGGAGCAGTTCTTC.

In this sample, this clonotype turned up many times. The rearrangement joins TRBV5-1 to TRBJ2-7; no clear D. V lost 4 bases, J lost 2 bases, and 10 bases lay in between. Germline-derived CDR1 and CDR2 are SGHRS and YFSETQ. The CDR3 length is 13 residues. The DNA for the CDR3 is TGCGCCAGCAGCCGCGGACCGACCTACGAGCAGTACTTC. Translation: CASSRGPTYEQYF.

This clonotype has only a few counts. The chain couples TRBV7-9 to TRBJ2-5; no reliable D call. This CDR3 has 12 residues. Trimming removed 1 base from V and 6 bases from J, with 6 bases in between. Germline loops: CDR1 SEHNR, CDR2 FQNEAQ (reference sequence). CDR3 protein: CASSLEQKTQYF. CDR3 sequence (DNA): TGTGCCAGCAGCTTAGAGCAAAAGACCCAGTACTTC.

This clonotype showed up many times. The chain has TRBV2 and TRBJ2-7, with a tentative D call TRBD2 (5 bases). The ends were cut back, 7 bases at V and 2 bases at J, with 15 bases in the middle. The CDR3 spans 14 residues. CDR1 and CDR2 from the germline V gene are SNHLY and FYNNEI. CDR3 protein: CASTNGMTPYEQYF. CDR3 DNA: TGTGCCAGCACAAACGGGATGACTCCCTACGAGCAGTACTTC.

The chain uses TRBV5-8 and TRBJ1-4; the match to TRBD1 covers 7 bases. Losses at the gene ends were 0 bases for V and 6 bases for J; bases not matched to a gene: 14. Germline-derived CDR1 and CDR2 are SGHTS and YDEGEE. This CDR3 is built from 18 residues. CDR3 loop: CASSLVGDTGQKYEKLFF. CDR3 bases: TGTGCCAGCAGCTTGGTTGGTGATACGGGACAGAAATATGAAAAACTGTTTTTT.

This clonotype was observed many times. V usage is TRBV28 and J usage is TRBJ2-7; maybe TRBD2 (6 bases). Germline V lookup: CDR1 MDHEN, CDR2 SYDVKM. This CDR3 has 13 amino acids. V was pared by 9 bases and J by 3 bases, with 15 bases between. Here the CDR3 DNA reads TGTGCCAGTCGATCCGGGGGACTCTACGAGCAGTACTTC. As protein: CASRSGGLYEQYF.

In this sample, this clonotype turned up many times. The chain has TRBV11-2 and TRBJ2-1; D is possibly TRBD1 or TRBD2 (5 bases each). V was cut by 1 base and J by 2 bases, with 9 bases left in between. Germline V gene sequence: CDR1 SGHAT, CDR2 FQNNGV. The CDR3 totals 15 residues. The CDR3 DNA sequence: TGTGCCAGCAGCTTAGCGGTGGGGGCCTACAATGAGCAGTTCTTC. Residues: CASSLAVGAYNEQFF.

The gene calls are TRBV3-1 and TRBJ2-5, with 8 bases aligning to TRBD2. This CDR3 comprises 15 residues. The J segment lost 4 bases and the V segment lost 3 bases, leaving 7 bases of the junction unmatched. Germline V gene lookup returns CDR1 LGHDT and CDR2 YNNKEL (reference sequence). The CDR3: CASSHIRLAGETQYF. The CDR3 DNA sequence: TGTGCCAGCAGCCATATCCGGCTAGCGGGAGAGACCCAGTACTTC.

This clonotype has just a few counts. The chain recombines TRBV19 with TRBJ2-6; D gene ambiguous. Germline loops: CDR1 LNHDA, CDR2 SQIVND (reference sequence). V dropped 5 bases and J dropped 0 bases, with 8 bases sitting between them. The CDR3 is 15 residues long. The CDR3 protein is CASSPRRSGANVLTF. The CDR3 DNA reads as TGTGCCAGTAGTCCAAGACGCTCTGGGGCCAACGTCCTGACTTTC. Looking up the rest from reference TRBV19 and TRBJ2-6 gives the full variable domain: DGGITQSPKYLFRKEGQNVTLSCEQNLNHDAMYWYRQDPGQGLRLIYYSQIVNDFQKGDIAEGYSVSREKKESFPLTVTSAQKNPTAFYLCASSPRRSGANVLTFGAGSRLTVL.

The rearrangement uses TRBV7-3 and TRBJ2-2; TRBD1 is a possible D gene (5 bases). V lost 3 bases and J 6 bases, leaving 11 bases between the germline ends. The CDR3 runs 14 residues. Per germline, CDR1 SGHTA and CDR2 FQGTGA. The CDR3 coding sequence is TGTGCCAGCAGCTTCACCCCAGGGTCCGGGGAGCTGTTTTTT. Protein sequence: CASSFTPGSGELFF.

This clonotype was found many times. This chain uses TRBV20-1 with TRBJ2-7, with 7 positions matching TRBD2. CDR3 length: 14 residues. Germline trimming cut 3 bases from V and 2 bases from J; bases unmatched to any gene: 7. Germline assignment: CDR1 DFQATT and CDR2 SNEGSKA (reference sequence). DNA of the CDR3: TGCAGTGCTAGTCCAACTAGCGAGCCCTACGAGCAGTACTTC. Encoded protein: CSASPTSEPYEQYF.

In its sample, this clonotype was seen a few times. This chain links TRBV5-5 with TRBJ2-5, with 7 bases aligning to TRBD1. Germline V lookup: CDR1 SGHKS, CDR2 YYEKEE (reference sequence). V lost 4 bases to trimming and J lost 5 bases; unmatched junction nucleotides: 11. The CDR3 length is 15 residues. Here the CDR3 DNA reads TGTGCCAGCAGCCGACGACAGGGCCTCGGGGAGACCCAGTACTTC. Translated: CASSRRQGLGETQYF.

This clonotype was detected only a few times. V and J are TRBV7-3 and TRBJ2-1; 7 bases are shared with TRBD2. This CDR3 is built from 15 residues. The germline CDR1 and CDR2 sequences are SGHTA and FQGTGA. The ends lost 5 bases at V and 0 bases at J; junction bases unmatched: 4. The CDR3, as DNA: TGTGCCAGCAGCCCAGCGGGGAGCTCCTACAATGAGCAGTTCTTC. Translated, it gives CASSPAGSSYNEQFF.

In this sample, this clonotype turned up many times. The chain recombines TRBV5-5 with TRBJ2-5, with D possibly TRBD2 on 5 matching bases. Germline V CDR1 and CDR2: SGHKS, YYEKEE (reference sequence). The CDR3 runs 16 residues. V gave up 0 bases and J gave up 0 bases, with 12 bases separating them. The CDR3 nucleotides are TGTGCCAGCAGCTTGGGTGGTAGCGCCTACCAAGAGACCCAGTACTTC. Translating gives CASSLGGSAYQETQYF. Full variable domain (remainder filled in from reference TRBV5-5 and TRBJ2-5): DAGVTQSPTHLIKTRGQQVTLRCSPISGHKSVSWYQQVLGQGPQFIFQYYEKEERGRGNFPDRFSARQFPNYSSELNVNALLLGDSALYLCASSLGGSAYQETQYFGPGTRLLVL.

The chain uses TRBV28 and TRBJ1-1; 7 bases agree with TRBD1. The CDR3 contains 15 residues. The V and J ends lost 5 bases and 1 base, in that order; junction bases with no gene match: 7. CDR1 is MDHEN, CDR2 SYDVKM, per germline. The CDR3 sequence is CASSRGQVGNTEAFF. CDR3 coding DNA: TGTGCCAGCAGTCGTGGACAGGTGGGGAACACTGAAGCTTTCTTT.

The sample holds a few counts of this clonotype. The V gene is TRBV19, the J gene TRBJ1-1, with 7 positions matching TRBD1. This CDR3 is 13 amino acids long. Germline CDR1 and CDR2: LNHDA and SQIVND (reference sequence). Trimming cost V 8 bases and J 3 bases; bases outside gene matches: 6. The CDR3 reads CASRQGVYTEAFF. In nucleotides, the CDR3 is TGTGCCAGTCGACAGGGAGTGTACACTGAAGCTTTCTTT.

CDR3 nucleotides: TGTGCCAGCAGTTTGTCGTCTCTAGCGGGAGGTGAGCAGTACTTC. It yields the protein CASSLSSLAGGEQYF. This rearrangement joins TRBV28 to TRBJ2-7, with 11 positions matching TRBD2. Germline CDR1 MDHEN, CDR2 SYDVKM. The CDR3 is made up of 15 amino acids. V lost 3 bases and J lost 7; bases outside the gene matches: 8.

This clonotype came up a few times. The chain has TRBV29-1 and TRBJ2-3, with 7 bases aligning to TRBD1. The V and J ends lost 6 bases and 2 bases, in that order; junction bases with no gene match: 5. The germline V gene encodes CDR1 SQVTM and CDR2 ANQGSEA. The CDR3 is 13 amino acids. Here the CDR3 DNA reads TGCAGCGTACCGACAGGGAACACAGATACGCAGTATTTT. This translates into CSVPTGNTDTQYF.

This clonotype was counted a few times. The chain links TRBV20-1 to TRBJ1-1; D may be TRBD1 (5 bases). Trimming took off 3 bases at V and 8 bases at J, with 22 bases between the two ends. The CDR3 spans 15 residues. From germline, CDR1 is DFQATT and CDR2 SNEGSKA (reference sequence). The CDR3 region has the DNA TGCAGTGCTAGGGCCAGGACAACCCAATATTGGGAAGCTTTCTTT. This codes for CSARARTTQYWEAFF.

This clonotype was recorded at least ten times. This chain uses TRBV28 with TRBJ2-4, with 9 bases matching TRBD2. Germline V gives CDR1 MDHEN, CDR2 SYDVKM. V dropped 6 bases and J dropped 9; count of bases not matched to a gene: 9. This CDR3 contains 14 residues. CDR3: CASSNSGSSGIQYF. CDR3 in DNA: TGTGCCAGCAGCAATAGCGGGAGTAGCGGCATTCAGTACTTC.

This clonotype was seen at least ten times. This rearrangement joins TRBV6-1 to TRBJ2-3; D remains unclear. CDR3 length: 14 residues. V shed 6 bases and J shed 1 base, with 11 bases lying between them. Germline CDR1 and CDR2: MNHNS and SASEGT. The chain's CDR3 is CASRDGPGTDTQYF. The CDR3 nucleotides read TGTGCCAGCAGGGACGGCCCTGGCACAGATACGCAGTATTTT.

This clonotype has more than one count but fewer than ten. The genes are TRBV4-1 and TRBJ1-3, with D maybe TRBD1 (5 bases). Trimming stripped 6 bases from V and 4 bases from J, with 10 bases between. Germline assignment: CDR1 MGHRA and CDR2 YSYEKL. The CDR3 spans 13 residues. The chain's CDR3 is CASRETAGNTIYF. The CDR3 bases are TGCGCCAGCAGGGAGACAGCCGGAAACACCATATATTTT.